Shown below are 17 T cell receptor beta chains from a single sample sequenced in a study of beta chain features in type 1 diabetes (dated by TCRdb to 2016 to 2019). Paper-wide results and their limitations: Type 1 diabetes patients showed a moderate but significant shortening of TCRB CDR3 length in all four CD4+ subsets.

These receptors have no known antigen. The library came from the immunoSEQ multiplex PCR assay. The entire amount of isolated RNA was reverse transcribed using the High Capacity cDNA Reverse Transcription Kit, so the sequenced TCRB transcripts were expressed ones. Sourced from immuneACCESS, this table was stored by TCRdb with only in-frame sequences that have V and J called. A share of the clones is absent; for the studies checked, an unresolved V gene accounts for under half, and the remainder has no known explanation. The sample has about 280,000 clones on record, approximately 16% of them singletons. The ten largest clones represent roughly 0.015% of the sample. The sample consisted of naive CD4+ T cells from blood. What the cell subset or site label conveys for this sample: true naive CD4+ T cells. These receptors all stem from a young man with type 1 diabetes.

This sequence joins TRBV4-1 and TRBJ1-2, with D hard to call. The CDR3 sequence is 17 residues long. The ends were cut back, 0 bases at V and 1 base at J, with 15 bases in the middle. Germline V lookup: CDR1 MGHRA, CDR2 YSYEKL. CDR3 nucleotide sequence: TGCGCCAGCAGCCAAGAATACTGGCGGCTTAGTAACTATGGCTACACCTTC. Translating gives CASSQEYWRLSNYGYTF.

The chain joins TRBV5-1 to TRBJ2-5; a possible D gene is TRBD2 (6 bases). Germline CDR1 SGHRS, CDR2 YFSETQ. The CDR3 consists of 14 residues. V dropped 9 bases and J dropped 5 bases, with 20 bases sitting between them. The CDR3 nucleotides read TGCGCCATCCCTGGAGGGCGTTATGAGGAGACCCAGTACTTC. Protein product: CAIPGGRYEETQYF.

This chain connects TRBV2 to TRBJ2-2; no clear D gene. Per germline, CDR1 SNHLY and CDR2 FYNNEI. The CDR3 covers 13 residues. Trimming stripped 4 bases from V and 7 bases from J, with 10 bases between. The DNA of the CDR3 is TGTGCCAGCAGTGTCCTAGAGATCGGGGAGCTGTTTTTT. It encodes CASSVLEIGELFF.

This rearrangement joins TRBV7-2 to TRBJ2-1; 8 bases map to TRBD1. The germline gives CDR1 SGHTA, CDR2 FQGNSA. The V segment lost 8 bases and the J segment 5 bases; nucleotides outside the gene matches: 2. The CDR3 runs 12 residues. The CDR3 sequence is CASDRGNNEQFF. Here the CDR3 DNA reads TGTGCCAGCGACAGGGGTAACAATGAGCAGTTCTTC.

The CDR3: CATSREVGGNQPQHF. In DNA form, the CDR3 reads TGTGCCACCAGCAGAGAGGTTGGAGGGAACCAGCCCCAGCATTTT. The rearrangement uses TRBV15 and TRBJ1-5, with D uncertain. Deletions cut 0 bases from V and 7 bases from J, with 13 bases between. Germline values: CDR1 LNHNV, CDR2 YYDKDF (reference sequence). The CDR3 contains 15 residues.

The rearrangement joins TRBV10-2 to TRBJ2-3, with D possibly being TRBD1 (6 bases). V was shortened by 7 bases and J by 1 base, with 12 bases between the two germline ends. The germline gives CDR1 WSHSY, CDR2 SAAADI. This CDR3 has 14 residues. In nucleotides, the CDR3 is TGCGCCAGCATGTGGGGGCCCCGCACAGATACGCAGTATTTT. It encodes CASMWGPRTDTQYF.

The rearrangement joins TRBV25-1 to TRBJ2-5; TRBD1 aligns across 8 bases. The ends lost 4 bases at V and 3 bases at J; junction bases unmatched: 1. CDR1 is MGHDK and CDR2 is SYGVNS in the germline V gene. The CDR3 loop spans 13 amino acids. In DNA, the CDR3 is TGTGCCAGCAGTGGGGACAGGAAAGAGACCCAGTACTTC. Protein sequence: CASSGDRKETQYF.

The chain carries TRBV28 and TRBJ2-2, with D perhaps matching TRBD1 (5 bases). Trimming left V 6 bases short and J 5 bases short, with 16 bases between. The CDR3 length is 15 residues. The germline CDR1 and CDR2 sequences are MDHEN and SYDVKM. CDR3 sequence: CASRRPQARTGELFF. The CDR3 DNA follows: TGTGCCAGCAGGAGGCCACAGGCGCGTACCGGGGAGCTGTTTTTT.

This clone was seen a handful of times. This chain connects TRBV5-4 to TRBJ2-1, with 10 bases fitting TRBD2. Germline V CDR1 and CDR2: SGHNT, YYREEE (reference sequence). Germline trimming cut 6 bases from V and 8 bases from J; bases unmatched to any gene: 14. The CDR3 extends over 16 amino acids. CDR3 sequence reads: CASTLGGSGGADEQFF. DNA of the CDR3: TGTGCCAGCACCCTGGGCGGGAGCGGGGGGGCAGATGAGCAGTTCTTC.

This clone was counted a few times. V usage is TRBV10-3 and J usage is TRBJ2-3; D unresolved. With 5 bases removed from V and 1 base from J, the gap between germline ends came to 7 bases. The CDR3 runs 13 residues. Germline V gives CDR1 ENHRY, CDR2 SYGVKD. CDR3 in amino acids: CAISPVGTDTQYF. CDR3 sequence (DNA): TGTGCCATCAGTCCAGTGGGCACAGATACGCAGTATTTT.

This clone was counted only a few times. The chain couples TRBV10-3 to TRBJ2-2; a weak D match, TRBD2 (5 bases). V was pared by 8 bases and J by 5 bases, with 6 bases between. In germline, CDR1 is ENHRY, CDR2 SYGVKD. This CDR3 is built from 11 residues. Written as DNA, the CDR3 is TGTGCCATCGGCGGGACCGGGGAGCTGTTTTTT. Translated: CAIGGTGELFF.

The gene calls are TRBV6-5 and TRBJ1-2, with 8 bases matching TRBD1. V gave up 7 bases and J gave up 2 bases; unmatched junction bases: 6. The germline V gene has CDR1 MNHEY and CDR2 SVGAGI. CDR3 length equals 14 residues. CDR3 nucleotides: TGTGCCAGCACCAAGAGGACAGGGAACTATGGCTACACCTTC. It translates to CASTKRTGNYGYTF.

The chain's CDR3 is CASSVGPGNGYTF. The CDR3, as DNA: TGTGCCAGCAGCGTAGGTCCAGGCAATGGCTACACCTTC. This rearrangement joins TRBV9 to TRBJ1-2; D is ambiguous. The ends were cut back, 0 bases at V and 6 bases at J, with 9 bases in the middle. Germline V CDR1 and CDR2: SGDLS, YYNGEE. This CDR3 region has 13 residues.

The rearrangement uses TRBV9 and TRBJ1-1, with 11 bases matching TRBD1. This CDR3 contains 15 residues. V shed 2 bases, J shed 6 bases, and the junction held 6 bases outside the gene matches. The V gene's germline CDR1 is SGDLS and CDR2 YYNGEE. CDR3 amino acids: CASSVQGQGVSEAFF. DNA for the CDR3: TGTGCCAGCAGCGTTCAGGGACAGGGGGTCTCTGAAGCTTTCTTT. The full variable domain, in which reference TRBV9 and TRBJ1-1 provide the parts outside the CDR3, is DSGVTQTPKHLITATGQRVTLRCSPRSGDLSVYWYQQSLDQGLQFLIQYYNGEERAKGNILERFSAQQFPDLHSELNLSSLELGDSALYFCASSVQGQGVSEAFFGQGTRLTVV.

This clone was counted a few times. The chain joins TRBV30 to TRBJ2-3; 13 positions match TRBD2. The V segment lost 3 bases and the J segment 4 bases; nucleotides outside the gene matches: 1. The CDR3 is made up of 14 amino acids. CDR1 and CDR2 from the germline V gene are GTSNPN and SVGIG (reference sequence). CDR3 DNA: TGTGCCTGGAGACTAGCGGGGGGGGCAGATACGCAGTATTTT. This sequence encodes CAWRLAGGADTQYF.

This clone was seen a few times. V gene TRBV28 combines with J gene TRBJ1-4; D is ambiguous. Per the germline V gene, CDR1 is MDHEN and CDR2 is SYDVKM. The CDR3 extends over 14 amino acids. V was shortened by 5 bases and J by 7 bases, with 14 bases between the two germline ends. The DNA for the CDR3 is TGTGCCAGCAGTATAGGGAGCATTCGTGAAAAACTGTTTTTT. Translation: CASSIGSIREKLFF.

In this sample, this clone turned up a few times. The CDR3 region is CASSQGGGGARETQYF. In DNA form, the CDR3 reads TGTGCCAGCAGCCAAGGTGGAGGAGGGGCCCGAGAGACCCAGTACTTC. The chain employs TRBV7-6 and TRBJ2-5; the D gene is possibly TRBD2 (6 bases). This CDR3 comprises 16 residues. The V end lost 5 bases, the J end lost 4 bases, and 20 bases lay between the germline ends. Germline V gene lookup returns CDR1 SGHVS and CDR2 FNYEAQ.